This T cell receptor (beta chain) is from a study of blood T cell repertoires in COVID-19. Study summary: Whether acute or convalescent, the COVID-19 samples came from the United States, Italy and Spain. T cells, B-cell-depleted T cells, or PBMCs supplied cDNA or gDNA.

Between the trimmed V and J ends, which lost 0 bases and 0 bases, there was a span of 5 bases. The CDR3 extends over 15 amino acids. Germline V gene data show CDR1 as LGHNA and CDR2 as YSLEER. Original handling: Counts of nucleated cells, estimated from reference gene primer amplification, were obtained. The repertoire was sequenced with immunoSEQ multiplex PCR; TCRdb's copy has only in-frame clones and lacks some. V, J and clone size were drawn from that table, and D and trimming were deduced from the DNA. The table includes about 250,000 clones, around 88% detected once. The Seattle site enrolled patients during active infection and followed them longitudinally.

This chain uses TRBV4-3 with TRBJ2-2; D uncertain. The clonotype was recovered from a woman aged 30 to 39 with COVID-19, enrolled during active disease. Input material: peripheral blood. The CDR3 nucleotides are TGCGCCAGCAGCCAAGATTCAACGAACACCGGGGAGCTGTTTTTT. Translated, it gives CASSQDSTNTGELFF.